These 4 T cell receptor beta chains were all obtained from the same sample, sequenced in a study of cytotoxic CD8 clonotypes in ibrutinib-treated CLL. Data came from immunoSEQ multiplex PCR; TCRdb stores just in-frame clones and leaves some out. The repertoire holds over 100,000 clones, over 75% seen once, with roughly 2% in the top ten. Specimen: PBMCs, collected after 24 months of ibrutinib treatment. The origin of the receptors is a human donor with chronic lymphocytic leukemia.

The chain has TRBV11-3 and TRBJ2-7; no clear D gene. The V gene lost 2 bases and the J gene lost 4 bases, with 15 bases spanning the gap. The CDR3 consists of 15 residues. Germline CDR1 is SGHNT and CDR2 is YENEEA. Here the CDR3 reads CASSLNNDRFYEQYF. The CDR3 region has the DNA TGTGCCAGCAGCTTAAACAATGATCGATTTTACGAGCAGTACTTC. Looking up the rest from reference TRBV11-3 and TRBJ2-7 gives the full variable domain: EAGVVQSPRYKIIEKKQPVAFWCNPISGHNTLYWYLQNLGQGPELLIRYENEEAVDDSQLPKDRFSAERLKGVDSTLKIQPAELGDSAVYLCASSLNNDRFYEQYFGPGTRLTVT.

This CDR3 reads CASSLYDEGLNYGYTF. Written as DNA, the CDR3 is TGTGCCAGCAGTTTATATGACGAGGGACTTAACTATGGCTACACCTTC. The chain employs TRBV28 and TRBJ1-2, with D perhaps matching TRBD1 (5 bases). V shed 1 base and J shed 1 base, with 13 bases lying between them. This CDR3 has 16 amino acids. CDR1 is MDHEN, CDR2 SYDVKM, per germline.

The chain is built from TRBV7-9 and TRBJ2-7; a weak D match, TRBD2 (6 bases). Per germline, CDR1 SEHNR and CDR2 FQNEAQ (reference sequence). CDR3 length equals 14 residues. The V gene lost 6 bases and the J gene lost 0 bases, with 12 bases spanning the gap. CDR3 loop: CASSYGRFSYEQYF. CDR3 in DNA: TGTGCCAGCAGTTACGGGAGATTCTCCTACGAGCAGTACTTC.

The rearrangement links TRBV6-1 to TRBJ1-3; D gene uncertain. In germline, CDR1 is MNHNS, CDR2 SASEGT. This CDR3 contains 10 residues. The V gene lost 7 bases and the J gene lost 7 bases, with 5 bases spanning the gap. The CDR3 DNA sequence: TGTGCCAGCATGGAGAACACCATATATTTT. Protein product: CASMENTIYF.